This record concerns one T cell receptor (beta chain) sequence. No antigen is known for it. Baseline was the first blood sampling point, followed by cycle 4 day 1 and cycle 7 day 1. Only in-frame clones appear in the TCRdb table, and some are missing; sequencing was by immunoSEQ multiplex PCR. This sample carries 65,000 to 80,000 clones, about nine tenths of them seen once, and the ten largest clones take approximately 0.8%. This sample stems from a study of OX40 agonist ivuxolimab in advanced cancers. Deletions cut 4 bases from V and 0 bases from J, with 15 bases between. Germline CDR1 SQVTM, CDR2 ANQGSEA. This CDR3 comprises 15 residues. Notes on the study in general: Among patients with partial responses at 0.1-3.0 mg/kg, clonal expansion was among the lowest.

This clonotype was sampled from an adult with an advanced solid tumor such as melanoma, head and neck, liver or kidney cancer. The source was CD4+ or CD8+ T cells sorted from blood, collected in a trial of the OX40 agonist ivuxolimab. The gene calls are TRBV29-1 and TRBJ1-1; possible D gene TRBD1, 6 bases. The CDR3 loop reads CSVGGAGSMNTEAFF. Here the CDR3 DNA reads TGCAGCGTTGGGGGGGCCGGGAGCATGAACACTGAAGCTTTCTTT.